This TCR beta chain was found in a study of T cells in Graves' hyperthyroidism and ophthalmopathy. In regard to this clonotype: Its antigen is currently unknown.

Overall study findings and caveats: Ophthalmopathy was model-predicted a median roughly 6.3 months pre-onset.

Authors of the study amplified TCR beta CDR3 regions from RNA transcripts. The study used the HTBI primer set for a first-round RT-PCR of the TCR CDR3. MiXCR, run by TCRdb on the multiplex PCR reads, gives a single entry per CDR3 protein. The repertoire includes 330,000 or so distinct CDR3 sequences, roughly 19% of them detected once, and just under 40% sits in the top ten. The specimen sequenced was blood. The TCR originated in a middle-aged man with Graves' ophthalmopathy.

As DNA, the CDR3 is TGTGCCAGCAGCTGGGGGGGGGGGGAGACTGAAGCTTTCTTT. Protein: CASSWGGGETEAFF. The rearrangement joins TRBV7-9 to TRBJ1-1; D is possibly TRBD1 (5 bases). This CDR3 comprises 14 residues. Germline-derived CDR1 and CDR2 are SEHNR and FQNEAQ (reference sequence). Trimming removed 4 bases from V and 5 bases from J, with 14 bases in between. Variable domain in full (rest from reference TRBV7-9 and TRBJ1-1): DTGVSQNPRHKITKRGQNVTFRCDPISEHNRLYWYRQTLGQGPEFLTYFQNEAQLEKSRLLSDRFSAERPKGSFSTLEIQRTEQGDSAMYLCASSWGGGETEAFFGQGTRLTVV.